This TCR beta chain was identified during a study of shared clonotypes between healthy human individuals. About the research overall: Ranging from 18 to 49 in age, donors were two women and a few men.

Remarks on this clone: Its matching antigen is unknown.

Study findings and constraints: Against clonotypes common to all four donors, non-shared ones had lower generation probabilities.

The CDR3 consists of 15 residues. Trimming pared 1 base from V and 6 bases from J, leaving 13 bases between. The germline V gene has CDR1 MNHNS and CDR2 SASEGT. This table comes from immunoSEQ multiplex PCR, and its TCRdb copy is limited to in-frame clones, with some not included. The sample lists fewer than 1.8 million clones, approximately 98.5% seen once, with about 0.34% in the top ten. All of the donors resided in Nashville, Tennessee, and each was a Caucasian adult. Input material: naive CD4+ T cells sorted from blood. The sample's subset: CD45RA+ positively selected. The TCR comes from a man in his thirties or forties in good health. V and J are TRBV6-1 and TRBJ1-5; the D gene is possibly TRBD1 (5 bases). CDR3 coding DNA: TGTGCCAGCAGTGAAGGAGGGGCCCCGGCTCAGCCCCAGCATTTT. Its protein product is CASSEGGAPAQPQHF.